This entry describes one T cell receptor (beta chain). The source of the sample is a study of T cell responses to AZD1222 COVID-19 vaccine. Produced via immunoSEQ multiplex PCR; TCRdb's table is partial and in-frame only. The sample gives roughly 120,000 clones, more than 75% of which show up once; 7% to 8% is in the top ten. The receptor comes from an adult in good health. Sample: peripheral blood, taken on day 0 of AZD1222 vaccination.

The CDR3 nucleotides are TGTGCCAGCAGTGAAGCCAGACAACTCTCTGGGGCCAACGTCCTGACTTTC. It encodes CASSEARQLSGANVLTF. The chain is built from TRBV6-1 and TRBJ2-6, with D unresolved. From germline, CDR1 is MNHNS and CDR2 SASEGT. The CDR3 has 17 residues. V was clipped by 0 bases and J by 0 bases, with 9 bases between them.